This paragraph covers one TCR beta chain sequence. The data derive from a study of shared clonotypes between healthy human individuals. CDR3 size: 15 residues. From germline, CDR1 is SGHNT and CDR2 YYREEE (reference sequence). J was trimmed by 2 bases and V by 2 bases; bases with no gene match: 3. Assay used: immunoSEQ multiplex PCR; TCRdb lists only in-frame clones, some missing. The table has around 500,000 clones, 60% to 80% seen once. The sequence was obtained from a middle-aged woman in good health. Some clones in this sample may be carry-over from other donors' samples. Material for sequencing was PBMCs. The genes are TRBV5-4 and TRBJ2-3; 9 nucleotides match TRBD2. In nucleotides, the CDR3 is TGTGCCAGCAGCTTCATAGCGGGAGACACAGATACGCAGTATTTT. It yields the protein CASSFIAGDTDTQYF.